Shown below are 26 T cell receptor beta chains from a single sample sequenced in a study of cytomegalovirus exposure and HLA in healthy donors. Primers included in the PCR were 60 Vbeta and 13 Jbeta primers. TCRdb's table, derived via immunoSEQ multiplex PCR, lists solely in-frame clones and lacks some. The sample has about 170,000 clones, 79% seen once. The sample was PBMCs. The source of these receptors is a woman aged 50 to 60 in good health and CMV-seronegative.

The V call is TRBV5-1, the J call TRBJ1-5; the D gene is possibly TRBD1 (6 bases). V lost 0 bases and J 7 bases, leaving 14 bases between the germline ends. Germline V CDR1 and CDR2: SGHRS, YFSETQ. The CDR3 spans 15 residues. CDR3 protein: CASSLGGGAEQPQHF. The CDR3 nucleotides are TGCGCCAGCAGCTTGGGCGGGGGGGCCGAACAGCCCCAGCATTTT.

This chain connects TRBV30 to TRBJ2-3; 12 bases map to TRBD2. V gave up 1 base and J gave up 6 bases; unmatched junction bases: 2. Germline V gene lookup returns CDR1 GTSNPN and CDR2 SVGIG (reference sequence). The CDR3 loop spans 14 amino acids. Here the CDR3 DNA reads TGTGCCTGGAGTGGGACTAGCGGGGTGGATACGCAGTATTTT. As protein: CAWSGTSGVDTQYF.

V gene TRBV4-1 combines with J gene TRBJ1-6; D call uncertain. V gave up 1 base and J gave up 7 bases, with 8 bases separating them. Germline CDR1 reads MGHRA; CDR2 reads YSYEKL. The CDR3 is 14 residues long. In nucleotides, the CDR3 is TGCGCCAGCAGCCAAGGAGGGATCAATTCACCCCTCCACTTT. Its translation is CASSQGGINSPLHF.

The chain's CDR3 is CASSPRDRGYYNEQFF. The DNA of the CDR3 is TGTGCCAGCAGTCCCCGGGACAGGGGGTACTACAATGAGCAGTTCTTC. This rearrangement joins TRBV28 to TRBJ2-1, with TRBD1 identical over 11 bases. CDR1 MDHEN and CDR2 SYDVKM come from the germline V gene. J gave up 3 bases and V 5 bases, and 6 bases lay outside the gene matches. This CDR3 comprises 16 residues.

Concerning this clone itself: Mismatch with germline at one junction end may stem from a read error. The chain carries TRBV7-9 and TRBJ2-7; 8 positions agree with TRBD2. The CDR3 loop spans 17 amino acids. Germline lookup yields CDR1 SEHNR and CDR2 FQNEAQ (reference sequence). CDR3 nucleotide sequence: TGTTCCAGCAGCTCCCCCCTCGGGGGGGCGAGGTCCTACGAGCAGTACTTC. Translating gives CSSSSPLGGARSYEQYF.

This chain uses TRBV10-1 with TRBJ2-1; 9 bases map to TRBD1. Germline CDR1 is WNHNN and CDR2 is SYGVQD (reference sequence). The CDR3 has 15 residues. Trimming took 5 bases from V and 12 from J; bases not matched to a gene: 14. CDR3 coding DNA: TGCGCCAGCAGTAAGGGACAGGGCGGTCATCAAGGGCAGTTCTTC. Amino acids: CASSKGQGGHQGQFF.

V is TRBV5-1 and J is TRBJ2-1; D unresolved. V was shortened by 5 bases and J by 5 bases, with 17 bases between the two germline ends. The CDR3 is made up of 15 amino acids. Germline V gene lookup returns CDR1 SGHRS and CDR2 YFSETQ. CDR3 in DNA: TGCGCCAGCAGACAACGGGTCTCTCCTAACAATGAGCAGTTCTTC. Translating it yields CASRQRVSPNNEQFF. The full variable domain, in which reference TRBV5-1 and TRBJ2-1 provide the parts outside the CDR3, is KAGVTQTPRYLIKTRGQQVTLSCSPISGHRSVSWYQQTPGQGLQFLFEYFSETQRNKGNFPGRFSGRQFSNSRSEMNVSTLELGDSALYLCASRQRVSPNNEQFFGPGTRLTVL.

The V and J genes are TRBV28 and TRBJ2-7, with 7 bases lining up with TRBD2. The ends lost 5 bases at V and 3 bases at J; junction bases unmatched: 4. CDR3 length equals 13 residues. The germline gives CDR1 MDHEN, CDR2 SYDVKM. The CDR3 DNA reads TGTGCCAGCAGTCTTCTAGCGGACTACGAGCAGTACTTC. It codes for CASSLLADYEQYF. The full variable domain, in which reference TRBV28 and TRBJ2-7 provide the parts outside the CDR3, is DVKVTQSSRYLVKRTGEKVFLECVQDMDHENMFWYRQDPGLGLRLIYFSYDVKMKEKGDIPEGYSVSREKKERFSLILESASTNQTSMYLCASSLLADYEQYFGPGTRLTVT.

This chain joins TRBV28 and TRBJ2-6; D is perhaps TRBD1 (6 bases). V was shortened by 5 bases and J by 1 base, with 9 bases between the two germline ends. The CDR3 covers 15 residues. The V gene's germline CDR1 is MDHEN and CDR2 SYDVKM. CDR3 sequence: CASSEQGSGANVLTF. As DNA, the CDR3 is TGTGCCAGCAGTGAACAGGGTTCTGGGGCCAACGTCCTGACTTTC.

CDR3: CASSLKGLAGAYEQYF. CDR3 DNA sequence: TGTGCCAGCAGTCTAAAGGGACTAGCTGGAGCCTACGAGCAGTACTTC. The gene calls are TRBV27 and TRBJ2-7; 9 positions agree with TRBD2. Germline loops: CDR1 MNHEY, CDR2 SMNVEV (reference sequence). J was trimmed by 2 bases and V by 5 bases; bases with no gene match: 10. The CDR3 loop spans 16 amino acids.

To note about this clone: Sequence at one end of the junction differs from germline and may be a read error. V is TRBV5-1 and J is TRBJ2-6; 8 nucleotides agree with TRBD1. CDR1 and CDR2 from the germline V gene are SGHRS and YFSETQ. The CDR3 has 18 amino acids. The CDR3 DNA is TGCGCCAACAGCTTGGGTCGGCAGGGGGCCTCTGGGGCCAACGTCCTGACTTTC. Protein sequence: CANSLGRQGASGANVLTF. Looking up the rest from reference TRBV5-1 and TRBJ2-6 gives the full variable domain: KAGVTQTPRYLIKTRGQQVTLSCSPISGHRSVSWYQQTPGQGLQFLFEYFSETQRNKGNFPGRFSGRQFSNSRSEMNVSTLELGDSALYLCANSLGRQGASGANVLTFGAGSRLTVL.

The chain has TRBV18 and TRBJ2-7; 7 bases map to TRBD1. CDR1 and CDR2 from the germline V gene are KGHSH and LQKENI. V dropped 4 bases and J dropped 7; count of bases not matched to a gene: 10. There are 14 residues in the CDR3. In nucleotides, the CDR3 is TGTGCCAGCTCACGGGCAGGGGGTTCGTTAGAGCAGTACTTC. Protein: CASSRAGGSLEQYF.

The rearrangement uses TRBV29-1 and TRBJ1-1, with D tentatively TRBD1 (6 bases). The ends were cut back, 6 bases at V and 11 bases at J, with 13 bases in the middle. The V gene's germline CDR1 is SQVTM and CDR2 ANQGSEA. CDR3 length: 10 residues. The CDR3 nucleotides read TGCAGCGTCGTACAGGGTCGGGCTTTCTTT. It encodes CSVVQGRAFF.

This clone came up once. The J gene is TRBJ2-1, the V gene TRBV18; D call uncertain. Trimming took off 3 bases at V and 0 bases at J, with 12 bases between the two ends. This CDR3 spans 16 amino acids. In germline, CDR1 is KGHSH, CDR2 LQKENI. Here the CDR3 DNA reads TGTGCCAGCTCACCCCTGTTAAAGAGCTCCTACAATGAGCAGTTCTTC. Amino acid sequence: CASSPLLKSSYNEQFF.

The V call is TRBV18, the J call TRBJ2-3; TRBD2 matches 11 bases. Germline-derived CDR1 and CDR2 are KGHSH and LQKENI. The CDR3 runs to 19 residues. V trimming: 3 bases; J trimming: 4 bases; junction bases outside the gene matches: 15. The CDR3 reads CASSPLAGGLHGSPDTQYF. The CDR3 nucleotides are TGTGCCAGCTCACCCCTAGCGGGGGGACTCCACGGGTCTCCAGATACGCAGTATTTT.

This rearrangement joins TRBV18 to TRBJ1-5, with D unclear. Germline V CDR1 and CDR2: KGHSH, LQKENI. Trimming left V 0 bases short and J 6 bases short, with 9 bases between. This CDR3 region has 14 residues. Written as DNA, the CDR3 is TGTGCCAGCTCACCACCGGAGGGAATTCAGCCCCAGCATTTT. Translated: CASSPPEGIQPQHF.

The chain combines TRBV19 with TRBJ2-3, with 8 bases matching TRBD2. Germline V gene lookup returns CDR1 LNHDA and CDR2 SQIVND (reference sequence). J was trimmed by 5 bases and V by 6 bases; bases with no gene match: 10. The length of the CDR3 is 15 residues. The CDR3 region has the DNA TGTGCCAGTAGGACCTCCGGGAGGGTTAAAGATACGCAGTATTTT. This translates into CASRTSGRVKDTQYF.

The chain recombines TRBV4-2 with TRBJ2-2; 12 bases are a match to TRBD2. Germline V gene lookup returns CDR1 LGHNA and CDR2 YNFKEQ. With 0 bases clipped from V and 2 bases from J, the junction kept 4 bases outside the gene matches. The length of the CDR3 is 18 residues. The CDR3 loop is CASSQELAGGRNTGELFF. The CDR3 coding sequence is TGTGCCAGCAGCCAAGAACTAGCGGGGGGCCGCAACACCGGGGAGCTGTTTTTT.

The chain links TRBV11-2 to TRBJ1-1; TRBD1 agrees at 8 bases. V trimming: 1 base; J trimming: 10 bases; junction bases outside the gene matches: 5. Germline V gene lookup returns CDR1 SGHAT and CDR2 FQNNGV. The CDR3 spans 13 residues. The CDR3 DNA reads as TGTGCCAGCAGCTTAGTGACAGGGGTCGGAGCTTTCTTT. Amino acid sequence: CASSLVTGVGAFF.

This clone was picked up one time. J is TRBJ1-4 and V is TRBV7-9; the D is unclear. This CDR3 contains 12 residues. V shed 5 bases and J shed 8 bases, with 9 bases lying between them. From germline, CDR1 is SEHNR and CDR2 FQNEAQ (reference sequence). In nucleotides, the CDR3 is TGTGCCAGCAGCAACCAACTCGAAAAACTGTTTTTT. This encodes CASSNQLEKLFF.

The CDR3 nucleotides read TGTGCCAGCAGTGAGAGCTTCTCTGGGGCCAACGTCCTGACTTTC. Translated: CASSESFSGANVLTF. The V gene is TRBV27, the J gene TRBJ2-6; D is uncertain. The CDR3 extends over 15 amino acids. Looked up from germline, CDR1 is MNHEY and CDR2 is SMNVEV (reference sequence). With 5 bases removed from V and 0 bases from J, the gap between germline ends came to 8 bases. The full variable domain, completed using reference TRBV27 and TRBJ2-6, is EAQVTQNPRYLITVTGKKLTVTCSQNMNHEYMSWYRQDPGLGLRQIYYSMNVEVTDKGDVPEGYKVSRKEKRNFPLILESPSPNQTSLYFCASSESFSGANVLTFGAGSRLTVL.

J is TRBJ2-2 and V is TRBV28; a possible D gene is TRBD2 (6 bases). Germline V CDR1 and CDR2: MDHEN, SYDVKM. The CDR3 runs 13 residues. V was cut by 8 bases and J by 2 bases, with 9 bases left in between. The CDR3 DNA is TGTGCCAGCCGGGACTTTAACACCGGGGAGCTGTTTTTT. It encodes CASRDFNTGELFF.

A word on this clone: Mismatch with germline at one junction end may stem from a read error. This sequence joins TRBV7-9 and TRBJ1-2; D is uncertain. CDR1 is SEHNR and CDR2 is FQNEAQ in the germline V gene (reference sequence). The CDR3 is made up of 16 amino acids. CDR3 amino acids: CSSSPGRTEANYGYTF. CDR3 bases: TGTTCCAGCAGCCCGGGTCGGACGGAGGCGAACTATGGCTACACCTTC.

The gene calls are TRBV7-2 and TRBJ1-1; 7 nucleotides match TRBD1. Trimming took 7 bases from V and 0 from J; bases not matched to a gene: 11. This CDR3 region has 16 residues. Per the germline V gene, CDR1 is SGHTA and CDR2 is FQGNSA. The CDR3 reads CASTPRGRVMNTEAFF. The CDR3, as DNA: TGTGCCAGCACTCCGAGGGGGCGAGTTATGAACACTGAAGCTTTCTTT.

The CDR3 DNA is TGCAGCGTTGACCGGACACAGGGGGCGCGGGGCTATGGCTACACCTTC. It translates to CSVDRTQGARGYGYTF. The rearrangement joins TRBV29-1 to TRBJ1-2, with 9 bases identical to TRBD1. Germline V gene lookup returns CDR1 SQVTM and CDR2 ANQGSEA. V dropped 3 bases and J dropped 4; count of bases not matched to a gene: 12. This CDR3 is 16 amino acids long.

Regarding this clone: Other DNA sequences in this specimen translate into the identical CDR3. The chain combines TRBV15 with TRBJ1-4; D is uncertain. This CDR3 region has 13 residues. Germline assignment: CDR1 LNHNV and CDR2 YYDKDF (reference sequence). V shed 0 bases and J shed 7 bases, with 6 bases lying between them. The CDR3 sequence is CATSRDRGEKLFF. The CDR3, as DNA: TGTGCCACCAGCAGAGATCGGGGTGAAAAACTGTTTTTT.